This is a list of T cell receptor beta chains from one sample in a study of human T cells and chemical hapten exposure. TCRdb reanalysed the RACE reads using MiXCR and keeps one entry per CDR3 protein. The sample includes fewer than 95,000 distinct CDR3 sequences, 10% to 13% of them seen just once. The specimen comprised whole blood, sampled in connection with sensitization to the hapten diphenylcyclopropenone (DPC). These receptors were collected from a man in his forties with alopecia areata. Some clones in this sample may be carry-over from other donors' samples. CDR3s leave out the opening cysteine and the closing phenylalanine or tryptophan.

V gene,J gene,CDR3 protein
TRBV2,TRBJ1-2,ASKPVQGGYGYT
TRBV29-1,TRBJ1-3,SVGGTAGNTIY
TRBV7-2,TRBJ2-1,ASSLARRTSGRSYNEQF
TRBV20-1,TRBJ2-4,SAREGSSGGGAKNIQY
TRBV20-1,TRBJ2-1,SARDQGTTYNEQF
TRBV6-2/TRBV6-3,TRBJ2-4,ASSFRGLVAKNIQY
TRBV29-1,TRBJ2-7,SVVWTGRMSYEQY
TRBV4-3,TRBJ2-5,ASSQWGSQETQY
TRBV28,TRBJ2-7,ASSSPTGWDEQY
TRBV28,TRBJ1-2,ASSLSSRGYGYT
TRBV27,TRBJ1-6,ASSLEGSGNSPLH
TRBV6-5,TRBJ2-5,ASSYRGREETQY
TRBV20-1,TRBJ1-5,SAQQVRGDQPQH
TRBV7-9,TRBJ1-1,ASSLVMGNTEAF
TRBV11-1,TRBJ1-1,ASSSILRTGGNTEAF
TRBV5-1,TRBJ2-1,ASSYPTSGTTYEQF
TRBV19,TRBJ2-1,ASRDPGLGGGAEQF
TRBV7-2,TRBJ2-7,ASSHTYEQY
TRBV20-1,TRBJ1-1,SARDLRTAMNTEAF
TRBV10-3,TRBJ2-7,AIGTSGYYEQY